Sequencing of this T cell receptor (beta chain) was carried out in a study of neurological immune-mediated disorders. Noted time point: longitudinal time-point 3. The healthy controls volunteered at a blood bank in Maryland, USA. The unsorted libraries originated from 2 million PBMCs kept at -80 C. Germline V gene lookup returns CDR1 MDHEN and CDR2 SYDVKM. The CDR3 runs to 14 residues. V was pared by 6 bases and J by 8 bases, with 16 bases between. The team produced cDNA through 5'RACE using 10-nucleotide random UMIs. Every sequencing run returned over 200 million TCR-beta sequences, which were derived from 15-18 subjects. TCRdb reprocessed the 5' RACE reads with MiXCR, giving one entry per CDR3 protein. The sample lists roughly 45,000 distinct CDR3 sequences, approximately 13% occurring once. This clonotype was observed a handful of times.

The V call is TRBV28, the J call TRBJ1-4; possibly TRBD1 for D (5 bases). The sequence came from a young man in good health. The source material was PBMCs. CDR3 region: CASSPGGRWEKLFF. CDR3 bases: TGTGCCAGCAGCCCGGGGGGGAGGTGGGAAAAACTGTTTTTT. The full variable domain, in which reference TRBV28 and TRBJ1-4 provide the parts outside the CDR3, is DVKVTQSSRYLVKRTGEKVFLECVQDMDHENMFWYRQDPGLGLRLIYFSYDVKMKEKGDIPEGYSVSREKKERFSLILESASTNQTSMYLCASSPGGRWEKLFFGSGTQLSVL.